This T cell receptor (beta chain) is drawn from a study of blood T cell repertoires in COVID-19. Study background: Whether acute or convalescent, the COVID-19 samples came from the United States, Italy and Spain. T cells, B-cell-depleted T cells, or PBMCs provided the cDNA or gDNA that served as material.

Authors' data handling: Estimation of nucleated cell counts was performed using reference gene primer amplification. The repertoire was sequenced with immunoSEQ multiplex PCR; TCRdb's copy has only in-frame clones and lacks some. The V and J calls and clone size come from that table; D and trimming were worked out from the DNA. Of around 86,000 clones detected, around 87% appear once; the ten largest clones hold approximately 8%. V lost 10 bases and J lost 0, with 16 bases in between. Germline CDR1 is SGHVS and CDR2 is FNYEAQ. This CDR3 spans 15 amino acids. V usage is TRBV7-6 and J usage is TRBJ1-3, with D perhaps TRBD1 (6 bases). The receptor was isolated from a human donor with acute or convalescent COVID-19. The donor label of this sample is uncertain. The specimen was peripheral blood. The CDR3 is CAITGGLVSGNTIYF. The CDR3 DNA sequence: TGTGCCATAACGGGGGGGCTGGTCTCTGGAAACACCATATATTTT.